Presented here are 10 T cell receptor beta chains from one specimen sequenced in a study of blood T cell repertoires in COVID-19. The data were produced by immunoSEQ multiplex PCR, yet TCRdb's version contains in-frame clones alone and is incomplete. The sample yields about 68,000 clones, 65% to 90% seen once. The sample consisted of peripheral blood. Source of these receptors: a man between 50 and 59 years old with acute or convalescent COVID-19.

There are a few counts of this clone. The chain employs TRBV19 and TRBJ1-3, with D uncertain. CDR3 size: 14 residues. Germline V CDR1 and CDR2: LNHDA, SQIVND (reference sequence). V shed 10 bases and J shed 0 bases, with 13 bases lying between them. CDR3 coding DNA: TGTGCCACTCGACCAGCGATCTCTGGAAACACCATATATTTT. Residues: CATRPAISGNTIYF.

A few counts support this clone. This chain joins TRBV6-1 and TRBJ1-2; D gene ambiguous. Trimming cost V 2 bases and J 4 bases, with 14 bases left between them. The CDR3 extends over 15 amino acids. Germline CDR1 reads MNHNS; CDR2 reads SASEGT. The CDR3 region has the DNA TGTGCCAGCAGTGAATGGGAGACGGCAATCTATGGCTACACCTTC. The encoded protein is CASSEWETAIYGYTF.

The chain carries TRBV6-4 and TRBJ2-4, with TRBD1 matching 7 bases. V dropped 7 bases and J dropped 2; count of bases not matched to a gene: 14. This CDR3 comprises 17 residues. Germline V gene lookup returns CDR1 MRHNA and CDR2 SNTAGT. CDR3 sequence reads: CASKDRTGSNTKNIQYF. The CDR3 region has the DNA TGTGCCAGCAAGGACAGGACCGGGTCTAATACCAAAAACATTCAGTACTTC.

V is TRBV5-1 and J is TRBJ2-7; perhaps TRBD1 as D (5 bases). The ends were cut back, 1 base at V and 5 bases at J, with 13 bases in the middle. Germline CDR1 reads SGHRS; CDR2 reads YFSETQ. The CDR3 is made up of 14 amino acids. CDR3 in amino acids: CASSLQGMVDEQYF. In DNA form, the CDR3 reads TGCGCCAGCAGCTTGCAGGGCATGGTCGACGAGCAGTACTTC. The full variable domain, its missing parts supplied by reference TRBV5-1 and TRBJ2-7, is KAGVTQTPRYLIKTRGQQVTLSCSPISGHRSVSWYQQTPGQGLQFLFEYFSETQRNKGNFPGRFSGRQFSNSRSEMNVSTLELGDSALYLCASSLQGMVDEQYFGPGTRLTVT.

This clone was detected once. The genes are TRBV29-1 and TRBJ2-3; D uncertain. This CDR3 contains 13 residues. Trimming shortened V by 7 bases and J by 2 bases, and 13 bases separated the two germline ends. Germline assignment: CDR1 SQVTM and CDR2 ANQGSEA. The CDR3 spells CSAPETTTDTQYF. The DNA for the CDR3 is TGCAGCGCCCCGGAGACCACCACAGATACGCAGTATTTT.

The CDR3 DNA reads TGTGCCAGCAGTGGACCCCGACTAGCGGGGGCTCCAAGCTCCTACAATGAGCAGTTCTTC. Amino acids: CASSGPRLAGAPSSYNEQFF. V and J are TRBV2 and TRBJ2-1; TRBD2 aligns across 12 bases. J lost 0 bases, V lost 4 bases, and 13 bases had no gene match. The CDR3 is 20 amino acids. CDR1 is SNHLY and CDR2 is FYNNEI in the germline V gene.

The rearrangement joins TRBV5-1 to TRBJ2-5, with D possibly being TRBD1 (7 bases). V was clipped by 4 bases and J by 5 bases, with 18 bases between them. The germline CDR1 and CDR2 sequences are SGHRS and YFSETQ. The CDR3 spans 15 residues. The DNA of the CDR3 is TGCGCCAGCAGCGGCCTTCTGACAGGGAGGGAGACCCAGTACTTC. Translating gives CASSGLLTGRETQYF.

This chain joins TRBV6-5 and TRBJ2-3; D call uncertain. The V gene's germline CDR1 is MNHEY and CDR2 SVGAGI. The ends were cut back, 0 bases at V and 9 bases at J, with 10 bases in the middle. The CDR3 loop spans 13 amino acids. CDR3 nucleotides: TGTGCCAGCAGTTACTCGAGCCGGGTCACGCAGTATTTT. It codes for CASSYSSRVTQYF.

The genes are TRBV7-8 and TRBJ2-3, with D tentatively TRBD2 (6 bases). Germline CDR1 and CDR2: SGHVS and FQNEAQ. CDR3 length: 14 residues. V was trimmed by 1 base and J by 2 bases, leaving 7 bases between them. The CDR3 is CASSLGTTTDTQYF. In DNA, the CDR3 is TGTGCCAGCAGCTTAGGGACTACCACAGATACGCAGTATTTT.

This clone was observed a single time. V gene TRBV2 combines with J gene TRBJ1-2; D not resolved. Germline V lookup: CDR1 SNHLY, CDR2 FYNNEI. This CDR3 region has 18 residues. Trimming took off 4 bases at V and 4 bases at J, with 25 bases between the two ends. The CDR3 loop reads CASSGLRGISIRGYGYTF. The DNA for the CDR3 is TGTGCCAGCAGTGGTCTTCGGGGAATCTCAATCCGGGGCTATGGCTACACCTTC.